This section outlines one T cell receptor beta chain sequence together with its context. In its sample, this clonotype was seen once. Its antigen is still unknown. The input lacks base qualities; no much larger clone sits a single base away. A lone read gives weak evidence. The source of the sample is a study of T cells in Graves' hyperthyroidism and ophthalmopathy (dated by TCRdb to between 2018 and 2021). Turning to the overall study: Peripheral blood samples were taken at the time of initial diagnosis, prior to any treatment. To identify TCR V-J signatures that set the groups apart, the researchers used a discovery cohort of 95 to 100 patients, made up of 40 to 45 with Graves' ophthalmopathy and some 60 with stable Graves' hyperthyroidism. In addition, the study compared T-cell repertoires in thyroid tissue and in blood from roughly 6 Graves' hyperthyroidism patients. Prospective prediction of ophthalmopathy was tested in an independent validation cohort of 18 to 20 hyperthyroidism patients and approximately 17 patients who later progressed to ophthalmopathy. Following sampling, methimazole starting at 30 mg daily was given to hyperthyroidism patients, and high-dose intravenous methylprednisolone was given to ophthalmopathy patients. For training and testing, the 100 or so patients in the discovery cohort were randomly divided in a 7:3 ratio. TCR Vbeta CDR3 sequencing of roughly 140 peripheral blood samples (roughly 41 ophthalmopathy, 75 hyperthyroidism and around 17 progressor patients) is reported in the paper.

CDR1 SGHKS and CDR2 YYEKEE were looked up in the germline V gene (reference sequence). From the cysteine up to the phenylalanine, the CDR3 has a length of 16 residues. Left in the record is the CDR3 DNA by itself, 48 bases read in frame from the first base. Relative to germline, V is 2 bases shorter and J is 0 bases shorter, with 9 bases between their ends. Hyperthyroidism patients were aged 18 to 65 years and newly diagnosed, with disease duration of less than 2 months. The study excluded patients with uncontrolled infections, other autoimmune diseases, pregnancy or lactation. Diagnoses were established on the basis of clinical symptoms, serum thyroxine and TRAb, thyroid ultrasound, and orbital computed tomography. Blood from progressor patients was drawn when they were first diagnosed with hyperthyroidism, before any ophthalmopathy symptoms appeared. PBMCs were separated from 10 ml of fresh peripheral blood using Ficoll-Paque density gradient centrifugation. Progressor patients were defined as those initially diagnosed with Graves' hyperthyroidism in whom ophthalmopathy developed during follow-up. Total RNA was extracted with Trizol reagent, and quality was checked on an Agilent 2100 Bioanalyzer.

Amplification of TCR beta CDR3 regions was carried out from RNA transcripts. For the first round of RT-PCR on the TCR CDR3, the HTBI primer set was used together with the Qiagen OneStep RT-PCR kit. Libraries were constructed in a second round of multiplex PCR, after which size selection and purification were carried out. Sequencing of the libraries was done on an Illumina HiSeq2000 using paired-end 100 bp reads. The authors' analysis ran thus. Raw data were processed with SOAPnuke, discarding reads with adapters, uncalled bases, mean Phred below 15, or no exact constant-primer or identifier match. COPE v1.2.5 was used to merge the high-quality paired reads, and each unique nucleotide sequence was defined as a clonotype. Clonotypes were aligned to IMGT TRBV, TRBD and TRBJ reference segments using MiTCR v1.1. Analysis was restricted to V-J combinations with a frequency above 0.0001, which covered 98% to 99.2% of repertoires. A TCS score was defined as the ratio of F50 (clonal expansion) to E x V (chaos), with BLOSUM62-based TCRdist applied between CDR3 peptides within each V-J. Welch's t-statistics and random forest reduced fewer than 600 V-J features to roughly 13, which were used in a naive Bayes classifier (R e1071). Using fastp trimming at Q25 and MiXCR clonotype assembly, TCRdb reanalyzed the public sequencing data and kept in-frame beta chains. Merged by CDR3 protein, the rows form single entries marked with the most common genes and DNA. TCRdb's processing, not the study's, gives the V and J calls here. The sample table holds about 290,000 distinct CDR3 sequences, of which about an eighth were seen once. The top ten clonotypes cover almost 8% of the sample.

The paper as a whole reports these results and caveats: Sample size was not statistically predetermined, and blinding of investigators to group allocation was not performed. Ophthalmopathy was separated from stable hyperthyroidism by a 13 V-J signature model, with 87.88% sensitivity and 81% to 82% specificity obtained in cross-validation and 80%/75% obtained in testing. During validation, the model predicted progression to ophthalmopathy a median of around 6 months ahead of onset, with more than 60% sensitivity and more than 72% specificity. Most expanded thyroid clonotypes (frequency above 0.001) were also found in blood, which suggests that blood repertoires may mirror thyroid immune responses.

The sample consisted of blood. The rearrangement joined TRBV5-5 to TRBJ2-6; the D gene identity is not certain. This TCR came from a woman in her 30s with Graves' hyperthyroidism that later progressed to Graves' ophthalmopathy. Here is the DNA: TGTGCCAGCAGCTTTTTCCGTCCCTCTGGGGCCAACGTCCTGACTTTC. The encoded protein is CASSFFRPSGANVLTF.